A selection of T cell receptor beta chains follows, all from one sample in a study of CD8 T cells in ankylosing spondylitis. TCRdb fed the 5' RACE reads into MiXCR, producing one record per CDR3 protein. The sample has 200,000 to 250,000 distinct CDR3 sequences; roughly 18% are singletons. The sample was blood, either unsorted or a sorted T cell fraction (not recorded which). These receptors originate from a male donor with ankylosing spondylitis. Both conserved end residues are part of each CDR3. Each record gives: V gene, J gene, clone size, D gene, CDR3 protein, CDR3 DNA. The D gene is left open where the match is weak. Not all rows give a size; the values are once, few, many and, for expanded clones, a class.

v_call: TRBV19
j_call: TRBJ1-4
clone_size: NA
d_call: NA
cdr3_aa: CASSRTDVATNEKLFF
cdr3_nt: TGTGCCAGTAGCCGGACAGACGTTGCAACTAATGAAAAACTGTTTTTT

v_call: TRBV4-1
j_call: TRBJ1-5
clone_size: NA
d_call: TRBD1
cdr3_aa: CASSPGTGPNQPQHF
cdr3_nt: TGCGCCAGCAGCCCGGGGACAGGTCCCAATCAGCCCCAGCATTTT

v_call: TRBV5-1
j_call: TRBJ2-5
clone_size: NA
d_call: TRBD1
cdr3_aa: CASRRTGSPPRETQYF
cdr3_nt: TGCGCCAGCAGGCGGACAGGGTCGCCACCCAGGGAGACCCAGTACTTC

v_call: TRBV6-1
j_call: TRBJ1-2
clone_size: NA
d_call: TRBD1
cdr3_aa: CASRPGQGIGYGYTF
cdr3_nt: TGTGCCAGCAGGCCCGGACAGGGAATCGGCTATGGCTACACCTTC

v_call: TRBV6-1
j_call: TRBJ2-2
clone_size: few
d_call: NA
cdr3_aa: CASRKPGETGELFF
cdr3_nt: TGTGCCAGCAGAAAACCCGGGGAGACCGGGGAGCTGTTTTTT

v_call: TRBV14
j_call: TRBJ2-7
clone_size: few
d_call: NA
cdr3_aa: CASSQHNSYEQYF
cdr3_nt: TGTGCCAGCAGCCAACATAATTCCTACGAGCAGTACTTC

v_call: TRBV6-2/TRBV6-3
j_call: TRBJ2-1
clone_size: few
d_call: TRBD2
cdr3_aa: CASSVLAGAGNEQFF
cdr3_nt: TGTGCCAGCAGTGTCCTAGCGGGGGCGGGCAATGAGCAGTTCTTC

v_call: TRBV20-1
j_call: TRBJ2-3
clone_size: NA
d_call: TRBD2
cdr3_aa: CSARDLASGGPPDTQYF
cdr3_nt: TGCAGTGCTAGAGATTTGGCTAGCGGGGGGCCCCCTGATACGCAGTATTTT

v_call: TRBV6-5
j_call: TRBJ2-1
clone_size: many
d_call: TRBD1
cdr3_aa: CASSYSGQVNEQFF
cdr3_nt: TGTGCCAGCAGTTACTCGGGACAGGTCAATGAGCAGTTCTTC

v_call: TRBV6-1
j_call: TRBJ2-1
clone_size: NA
d_call: TRBD2
cdr3_aa: CASRTSSGEFYNEQFF
cdr3_nt: TGTGCCAGCAGGACAAGTAGCGGGGAATTCTACAATGAGCAGTTCTTC

v_call: TRBV20-1
j_call: TRBJ2-1
clone_size: NA
d_call: NA
cdr3_aa: CSASDSLYNEQFF
cdr3_nt: TGCAGTGCTTCTGACTCATTATACAATGAGCAGTTCTTC

v_call: TRBV6-1
j_call: TRBJ2-1
clone_size: NA
d_call: NA
cdr3_aa: CASSKRGGGDYNEQFF
cdr3_nt: TGTGCCAGCAGTAAAAGGGGAGGGGGCGACTACAATGAGCAGTTCTTC

v_call: TRBV29-1
j_call: TRBJ2-2
clone_size: few
d_call: NA
cdr3_aa: CSVEDPVTGELFF
cdr3_nt: TGCAGCGTTGAAGACCCCGTCACCGGGGAGCTGTTTTTT

v_call: TRBV12-3/TRBV12-4
j_call: TRBJ1-1
clone_size: NA
d_call: NA
cdr3_aa: CASSVDPSGNTEAFF
cdr3_nt: TGTGCCAGCAGTGTTGACCCCTCAGGGAACACTGAAGCTTTCTTT

v_call: TRBV20-1
j_call: TRBJ2-7
clone_size: NA
d_call: TRBD1
cdr3_aa: CSARGQVHEQYF
cdr3_nt: TGCAGTGCTCGAGGACAGGTCCACGAGCAGTACTTC

v_call: TRBV4-1
j_call: TRBJ1-5
clone_size: few
d_call: TRBD1
cdr3_aa: CASSQRDRGGQPQHF
cdr3_nt: TGCGCCAGCAGCCAACGGGACAGGGGAGGTCAGCCCCAGCATTTT

v_call: TRBV27
j_call: TRBJ2-3
clone_size: NA
d_call: NA
cdr3_aa: CASSPPPPTFGTQYF
cdr3_nt: TGTGCCAGCAGTCCACCCCCGCCCACCTTTGGGACGCAGTATTTT

v_call: TRBV20-1
j_call: TRBJ2-1
clone_size: NA
d_call: NA
cdr3_aa: CSARDLRDSYNEQFF
cdr3_nt: TGCAGTGCTAGGGACCTCAGGGATTCCTACAATGAGCAGTTCTTC

v_call: TRBV12-3/TRBV12-4
j_call: TRBJ2-1
clone_size: few
d_call: TRBD2
cdr3_aa: CASSLDGRAVYYNEQFF
cdr3_nt: TGTGCCAGCAGTTTAGACGGGAGGGCCGTTTACTACAATGAGCAGTTCTTC

v_call: TRBV20-1
j_call: TRBJ2-5
clone_size: NA
d_call: NA
cdr3_aa: CSASGGAGDQETQYF
cdr3_nt: TGCAGTGCTAGCGGTGGAGCGGGCGACCAAGAGACCCAGTACTTC

v_call: TRBV27
j_call: TRBJ2-7
clone_size: NA
d_call: NA
cdr3_aa: CASSVLGRAYEQYF
cdr3_nt: TGTGCCAGCAGCGTCCTTGGTAGGGCCTACGAGCAGTACTTC

v_call: TRBV9
j_call: TRBJ1-2
clone_size: NA
d_call: NA
cdr3_aa: CASSGFWQGNYGYTF
cdr3_nt: TGTGCCAGCAGCGGCTTCTGGCAGGGAAACTATGGCTACACCTTC

v_call: TRBV11-2
j_call: TRBJ2-2
clone_size: NA
d_call: TRBD2
cdr3_aa: CASSLGLAGGPNTGELFF
cdr3_nt: TGTGCCAGCAGCTTAGGTCTAGCGGGGGGGCCGAACACCGGGGAGCTGTTTTTT

v_call: TRBV6-1
j_call: TRBJ2-7
clone_size: few
d_call: TRBD1
cdr3_aa: CASRTGQSYEQYF
cdr3_nt: TGTGCCAGTCGGACGGGACAGAGCTACGAGCAGTACTTC

v_call: TRBV27
j_call: TRBJ2-4
clone_size: NA
d_call: NA
cdr3_aa: CASSFQGSGIQYF
cdr3_nt: TGTGCCAGCAGTTTCCAGGGGAGTGGCATTCAGTACTTC

v_call: TRBV11-2
j_call: TRBJ2-7
clone_size: NA
d_call: TRBD1
cdr3_aa: CASSSWGTGSGSYEQYF
cdr3_nt: TGTGCCAGCAGCTCCTGGGGGACAGGGTCTGGCTCCTACGAGCAGTACTTC

v_call: TRBV9
j_call: TRBJ2-7
clone_size: many
d_call: NA
cdr3_aa: CASSVGGGTYEQYF
cdr3_nt: TGTGCCAGCAGCGTAGGAGGGGGAACCTACGAGCAGTACTTC

v_call: TRBV5-6
j_call: TRBJ2-5
clone_size: NA
d_call: TRBD2
cdr3_aa: CASSLVEGLAGQETQYF
cdr3_nt: TGTGCCAGCAGCTTGGTGGAGGGACTAGCGGGACAAGAGACCCAGTACTTC

v_call: TRBV20-1
j_call: TRBJ2-7
clone_size: NA
d_call: NA
cdr3_aa: CSARDSSRDIEEGSYEQYF
cdr3_nt: TGCAGTGCTAGAGATTCCAGCAGGGACATAGAGGAGGGCTCCTACGAGCAGTACTTC

v_call: TRBV20-1
j_call: TRBJ2-3
clone_size: few
d_call: TRBD2
cdr3_aa: CSARGLAGDLISTDTQYF
cdr3_nt: TGCAGTGCTCGCGGACTAGCGGGGGACCTAATTAGCACAGATACGCAGTATTTT

v_call: TRBV29-1
j_call: TRBJ2-7
clone_size: NA
d_call: NA
cdr3_aa: CSVEVGSLGEQYF
cdr3_nt: TGCAGCGTTGAAGTTGGGAGCTTGGGGGAGCAGTACTTC

v_call: TRBV20-1
j_call: TRBJ2-5
clone_size: few
d_call: TRBD2
cdr3_aa: CSAEDGREAVETQYF
cdr3_nt: TGCAGTGCTGAAGACGGGCGGGAGGCGGTGGAGACCCAGTACTTC

v_call: TRBV5-6
j_call: TRBJ2-7
clone_size: NA
d_call: TRBD2
cdr3_aa: CASSMGLAGAPYEQYF
cdr3_nt: TGTGCCAGCAGCATGGGACTAGCGGGAGCCCCCTACGAGCAGTACTTC

v_call: TRBV28
j_call: TRBJ2-3
clone_size: NA
d_call: NA
cdr3_aa: CASNRPGGSTDTQYF
cdr3_nt: TGTGCCAGCAACAGACCAGGCGGGAGCACAGATACGCAGTATTTT

v_call: TRBV7-9
j_call: TRBJ1-2
clone_size: few
d_call: TRBD1
cdr3_aa: CASSLAQGDYGYTF
cdr3_nt: TGTGCCAGCAGCTTAGCCCAGGGGGACTATGGCTACACCTTC

v_call: TRBV4-3
j_call: TRBJ1-1
clone_size: NA
d_call: NA
cdr3_aa: CASSLGRGGGTEAFF
cdr3_nt: TGCGCCAGCAGCCTGGGAAGGGGAGGGGGCACTGAAGCTTTCTTT

v_call: TRBV20-1
j_call: TRBJ2-4
clone_size: few
d_call: TRBD2
cdr3_aa: CSASLTPGGYIQYF
cdr3_nt: TGCAGTGCTAGCTTAACCCCGGGGGGATACATTCAGTACTTC

v_call: TRBV7-9
j_call: TRBJ1-4
clone_size: few
d_call: TRBD1
cdr3_aa: CASSSTTGGTANEKLFF
cdr3_nt: TGTGCCAGCAGCTCTACGACAGGGGGTACGGCTAATGAAAAACTGTTTTTT

v_call: TRBV9
j_call: TRBJ1-4
clone_size: NA
d_call: NA
cdr3_aa: CASSDEDSPSEKLFF
cdr3_nt: TGTGCCAGCAGCGACGAAGACAGTCCCAGTGAAAAACTGTTTTTT

v_call: TRBV9
j_call: TRBJ2-7
clone_size: few
d_call: NA
cdr3_aa: CASSVGGSGSYEQYF
cdr3_nt: TGTGCCAGCAGCGTAGGGGGTAGCGGTTCCTACGAGCAGTACTTC

v_call: TRBV27
j_call: TRBJ2-7
clone_size: NA
d_call: TRBD2
cdr3_aa: CASSFLTSLYEQYF
cdr3_nt: TGTGCCAGCAGTTTTTTGACTAGCCTCTACGAGCAGTACTTC

v_call: TRBV29-1
j_call: TRBJ2-5
clone_size: NA
d_call: NA
cdr3_aa: CSVETGWGTQETQYF
cdr3_nt: TGCAGCGTTGAGACTGGCTGGGGAACCCAAGAGACCCAGTACTTC

v_call: TRBV7-6
j_call: TRBJ2-1
clone_size: NA
d_call: NA
cdr3_aa: CASSLNAWDGNEQFF
cdr3_nt: TGTGCCAGCAGCCTCAACGCTTGGGACGGGAATGAGCAGTTCTTC

v_call: TRBV20-1
j_call: TRBJ2-7
clone_size: NA
d_call: TRBD2
cdr3_aa: CSARLAASYEQCF
cdr3_nt: TGCAGTGCTAGACTAGCGGCGAGCTACGAGCAGTGCTTC

v_call: TRBV7-2
j_call: TRBJ2-5
clone_size: NA
d_call: NA
cdr3_aa: CASSLGTSGWETQYF
cdr3_nt: TGTGCCAGCAGCTTAGGGACGTCAGGGTGGGAGACCCAGTACTTC

v_call: TRBV11-2
j_call: TRBJ2-5
clone_size: NA
d_call: NA
cdr3_aa: CASSSPWTRRRETQYF
cdr3_nt: TGTGCCAGCAGCTCACCCTGGACACGGAGGAGAGAGACCCAGTACTTC

v_call: TRBV10-3
j_call: TRBJ2-7
clone_size: NA
d_call: TRBD1
cdr3_aa: CAAQSRDRAPYEQYF
cdr3_nt: TGTGCCGCCCAGTCCCGGGACAGGGCGCCCTACGAGCAGTACTTC

v_call: TRBV20-1
j_call: TRBJ2-3
clone_size: few
d_call: NA
cdr3_aa: CSADTGDKRSRAFADTQYF
cdr3_nt: TGCAGTGCAGATACCGGGGACAAGAGGTCGAGGGCCTTCGCAGATACGCAGTATTTT

v_call: TRBV5-6
j_call: TRBJ1-5
clone_size: few
d_call: TRBD1
cdr3_aa: CASSLEGAGNQPQHF
cdr3_nt: TGTGCCAGCAGCTTAGAGGGGGCGGGCAATCAGCCCCAGCATTTT

v_call: TRBV9
j_call: TRBJ2-1
clone_size: NA
d_call: TRBD1
cdr3_aa: CASSVPGQGFSEQFF
cdr3_nt: TGTGCCAGCAGCGTACCGGGACAGGGGTTCAGTGAGCAGTTCTTC

v_call: TRBV28
j_call: TRBJ1-2
clone_size: NA
d_call: NA
cdr3_aa: CASRWSALNYGYTF
cdr3_nt: TGTGCCAGCAGATGGAGTGCACTTAACTATGGCTACACCTTC

v_call: TRBV6-5
j_call: TRBJ2-3
clone_size: few
d_call: TRBD1
cdr3_aa: CASSSREGAGSNTQYF
cdr3_nt: TGTGCCAGCAGTTCCAGAGAGGGGGCCGGATCAAATACGCAGTATTTT

v_call: TRBV2
j_call: TRBJ2-1
clone_size: NA
d_call: TRBD2
cdr3_aa: CASTRLAGDQIHNEQFF
cdr3_nt: TGTGCCAGCACCAGACTAGCGGGGGACCAGATTCACAATGAGCAGTTCTTC

v_call: TRBV20-1
j_call: TRBJ2-7
clone_size: NA
d_call: NA
cdr3_aa: CSAIQLSSYEQYF
cdr3_nt: TGCAGTGCTATCCAATTGAGCTCCTACGAGCAGTACTTC